Listed here are 26 T cell receptor beta chains from one sample, sequenced in a study of T-cell reconstitution after alpha-beta-depleted transplantation in children. TCRbeta library preparation incorporated unique molecular identifiers. MiXCR, run by TCRdb on the PCR reads, gives a single entry per CDR3 protein. This sample has 200,000 to 250,000 distinct CDR3 sequences, with 6.5% to 10% found just once. The source was PBMCs, mostly from graft donor cells, collected 180 days after TCRalphabeta/CD19-depleted stem cell transplant. These receptors originate from a male patient younger than 18 who had a stem cell transplant for acute lymphoblastic leukemia, so the T cells may come from the graft donor.

This clonotype was observed many times. The CDR3 is CASTVGGLGQETQYF. In nucleotides, the CDR3 is TGTGCCAGCACTGTGGGGGGGCTCGGGCAAGAGACCCAGTACTTC. The chain couples TRBV7-2 to TRBJ2-5, with TRBD2 as a possible D gene (7 bases). The length of the CDR3 is 15 residues. In germline, CDR1 is SGHTA, CDR2 FQGNSA. Trimming shortened V by 7 bases and J by 2 bases, and 17 bases separated the two germline ends.

This clonotype was seen repeatedly, ten times or more. The genes are TRBV25-1 and TRBJ2-1; a weak D match, TRBD2 (5 bases). V lost 5 bases, J lost 1 base, and 9 bases lay in between. There are 14 residues in the CDR3. Germline loops: CDR1 MGHDK, CDR2 SYGVNS. The CDR3 is CASSRRLSYNEQFF. DNA of the CDR3: TGTGCCAGCAGTCGGAGACTATCCTACAATGAGCAGTTCTTC.

There are many counts of this clonotype. The V and J genes are TRBV15 and TRBJ1-5, with 7 bases lining up with TRBD1. The junction had 6 bases not matched to a gene; V was cut back by 4 bases and J by 6 bases. The germline CDR1 and CDR2 sequences are LNHNV and YYDKDF (reference sequence). This CDR3 has 14 amino acids. The CDR3 is CATSKTGRGQPQHF. The CDR3, as DNA: TGTGCCACCAGCAAGACAGGGAGGGGTCAGCCCCAGCATTTT.

This clonotype was seen ten or more times. The chain joins TRBV7-2 to TRBJ1-1; D may be TRBD1 (5 bases). The length of the CDR3 is 14 residues. Trimming pared 3 bases from V and 8 bases from J, leaving 16 bases between. Germline CDR1 SGHTA, CDR2 FQGNSA. The CDR3 sequence: CASSLVQGGVEAFF. The DNA of the CDR3 is TGTGCCAGCAGCTTGGTTCAGGGAGGGGTCGAAGCTTTCTTT.

This clonotype was seen at least ten times. This chain connects TRBV11-2 to TRBJ2-3; D is unresolved. V gave up 5 bases and J gave up 7 bases, with 28 bases separating them. The CDR3 totals 18 residues. CDR1 and CDR2 from the germline V gene are SGHAT and FQNNGV. CDR3 bases: TGTGCCAGCAGCCCAAGAATCCAACATGTGAGCTCCGGAAATACGCAGTATTTT. It specifies CASSPRIQHVSSGNTQYF. The variable domain in full, with the rest retrieved from reference TRBV11-2 and TRBJ2-3, is EAGVAQSPRYKIIEKRQSVAFWCNPISGHATLYWYQQILGQGPKLLIQFQNNGVVDDSQLPKDRFSAERLKGVDSTLKIQPAKLEDSAVYLCASSPRIQHVSSGNTQYFGPGTRLTVL.

This clonotype was recorded at least ten times. The chain is built from TRBV7-7 and TRBJ2-5; D may be TRBD1 or TRBD2 (7 bases each). Trimming took 0 bases from V and 3 from J, leaving 14 bases between them. This CDR3 has 16 amino acids. The germline V gene encodes CDR1 SSHAT and CDR2 FNYEAQ (reference sequence). The CDR3 region is CASSLAVSGGEETQYF. The CDR3 coding sequence is TGTGCCAGCAGCTTAGCGGTGTCAGGGGGGGAAGAGACCCAGTACTTC.

This clonotype was observed many times. The chain couples TRBV6-2 or TRBV6-3 to TRBJ1-5; 7 bases are shared with TRBD1. CDR3 size: 16 residues. The V and J ends lost 7 bases and 2 bases, in that order; junction bases with no gene match: 11. Germline CDR1 and CDR2: MNHEY and SVGEGT. DNA of the CDR3: TGTGCCAGCAACGGAAGGACAGGTGGTGGCAATCAGCCCCAGCATTTT. This codes for CASNGRTGGGNQPQHF.

This clonotype was counted many times. This chain links TRBV6-1 with TRBJ2-3, with TRBD1 matching 11 bases. The CDR3 length is 15 residues. Trimming took 6 bases from V and 6 from J; bases not matched to a gene: 8. Germline assignment: CDR1 MNHNS and CDR2 SASEGT. CDR3 in amino acids: CASRVGQGARDTQYF. In nucleotides, the CDR3 is TGTGCCAGCAGGGTCGGACAGGGGGCGCGGGATACGCAGTATTTT.

This clonotype was observed many times. The rearrangement uses TRBV12-3 or TRBV12-4 and TRBJ2-7; 7 nucleotides align to TRBD1. This CDR3 is built from 18 residues. V was pared by 5 bases and J by 2 bases, with 18 bases of the junction left unmatched. CDR3 amino acids: CASSLYPRAQGETYEQYF. The CDR3, as DNA: TGTGCCAGCAGTCTTTACCCGAGAGCCCAGGGGGAAACCTACGAGCAGTACTTC.

This clonotype was counted at least ten times. V is TRBV4-3 and J is TRBJ1-3, with 10 positions matching TRBD1. Trimming cost V 1 base and J 2 bases; bases outside gene matches: 2. The CDR3 covers 16 residues. Germline CDR1 and CDR2: LGHNA and YSLEER. The CDR3 DNA reads TGCGCCAGCAGCCAAGGCGGGACAGGGGCTGGAAACACCATATATTTT. Translation gives CASSQGGTGAGNTIYF.

This clonotype was detected ten times or more. This chain connects TRBV20-1 to TRBJ2-2; the match to TRBD2 covers 13 bases. J gave up 13 bases and V 1 base, and 3 bases lay outside the gene matches. This CDR3 spans 13 amino acids. Germline CDR1 and CDR2: DFQATT and SNEGSKA (reference sequence). CDR3 protein: CSARGTSGGGLFF. The CDR3 nucleotides are TGCAGTGCTAGAGGGACTAGCGGGGGAGGGCTGTTTTTT.

This clonotype has a count of ten or more. The rearrangement uses TRBV10-3 and TRBJ1-5; no definite D call. Per the germline V gene, CDR1 is ENHRY and CDR2 is SYGVKD. V was trimmed by 2 bases and J by 0 bases, leaving 11 bases between them. The CDR3 runs to 16 residues. The CDR3 loop is CAISEGLQNSNQPQHF. Written as DNA, the CDR3 is TGTGCCATCAGTGAGGGGCTCCAAAATAGCAATCAGCCCCAGCATTTT.

This clonotype was recorded a few times. The CDR3 here is CASSLGQVTNEKLFF. As DNA, the CDR3 is TGTGCCAGCAGCTTGGGACAGGTGACTAATGAAAAACTGTTTTTT. V gene TRBV5-6 combines with J gene TRBJ1-4; D is perhaps TRBD1 (6 bases). The CDR3 totals 15 residues. Deletions cut 0 bases from V and 2 bases from J, with 8 bases between. The germline V gene encodes CDR1 SGHDT and CDR2 YYEEEE.

This clonotype was counted many times. The V gene is TRBV5-5, the J gene TRBJ2-5, with D perhaps TRBD2 (6 bases). The CDR3 is 12 amino acids. Per germline, CDR1 SGHKS and CDR2 YYEKEE (reference sequence). The V end was cut by 4 bases, the J end by 4 bases, with 8 bases between. The CDR3 DNA sequence: TGTGCCAGCAGCCGGGACTCAGAGACCCAGTACTTC. It translates to CASSRDSETQYF.

This clonotype was recorded many times. The rearrangement uses TRBV4-3 and TRBJ2-7; 9 nucleotides line up with TRBD1. Germline V gene sequence: CDR1 LGHNA, CDR2 YSLEER. V shed 4 bases, J shed 5 bases, and the junction held 9 bases outside the gene matches. The CDR3 runs 15 residues. Here the CDR3 reads CASSPTGTGWNEQYF. CDR3 DNA: TGCGCCAGCAGCCCAACTGGGACAGGGTGGAACGAGCAGTACTTC.

This clonotype was found many times. CDR3 loop: CASSSAYNEQFF. The CDR3 DNA reads TGTGCCAGCAGCAGTGCCTACAATGAGCAGTTCTTC. V gene TRBV28 combines with J gene TRBJ2-1; no clear D gene. Germline assignment: CDR1 MDHEN and CDR2 SYDVKM. With 6 bases removed from V and 2 bases from J, the gap between germline ends came to 5 bases. This CDR3 has 12 residues.

This clonotype was seen repeatedly, ten times or more. The rearrangement links TRBV27 to TRBJ1-5, with D possibly being TRBD1 (5 bases). Trimming stripped 4 bases from V and 7 bases from J, with 11 bases between. Germline-derived CDR1 and CDR2 are MNHEY and SMNVEV (reference sequence). CDR3 length equals 13 residues. The CDR3 reads CASSWGGGQPQHF. The CDR3 DNA sequence: TGTGCCAGCAGTTGGGGGGGGGGACAGCCCCAGCATTTT.

The rearrangement uses TRBV7-6 and TRBJ2-2; no definite D call. CDR1 is SGHVS and CDR2 is FNYEAQ in the germline V gene. With 5 bases removed from V and 6 bases from J, the gap between germline ends came to 10 bases. CDR3 length equals 13 residues. The CDR3 nucleotides are TGTGCCAGCAGCCTCAGTCTACCCGGGGAGCTGTTTTTT. Protein product: CASSLSLPGELFF.

This clonotype was found many times. The chain recombines TRBV7-8 with TRBJ2-6; 7 bases are shared with TRBD2. Per the germline V gene, CDR1 is SGHVS and CDR2 is FQNEAQ. This CDR3 contains 13 residues. Losses at the gene ends were 4 bases for V and 9 bases for J; bases not matched to a gene: 3. The CDR3 spells CASSWGGNNVLTF. Here the CDR3 DNA reads TGTGCCAGCAGCTGGGGGGGGAACAACGTCCTGACTTTC.

This clonotype was picked up many times. CDR3 residues: CASRGMDTQYF. The CDR3 DNA is TGTGCCAGCAGGGGGATGGATACGCAGTATTTT. The rearrangement joins TRBV5-6 to TRBJ2-3; D is ambiguous. With 5 bases removed from V and 6 bases from J, the gap between germline ends came to 7 bases. The germline gives CDR1 SGHDT, CDR2 YYEEEE. The CDR3 is 11 residues long. Full variable domain (missing parts from reference TRBV5-6 and TRBJ2-3): DAGVTQSPTHLIKTRGQQVTLRCSPKSGHDTVSWYQQALGQGPQFIFQYYEEEERQRGNFPDRFSGHQFPNYSSELNVNALLLGDSALYLCASRGMDTQYFGPGTRLTVL.

This clonotype has more than one count but fewer than ten. The V call is TRBV6-1, the J call TRBJ2-7; D tentatively reads TRBD1 or TRBD2 (5 bases each). This CDR3 spans 16 amino acids. Trimming removed 9 bases at V and 3 bases at J, with 24 bases between. The V gene's germline CDR1 is MNHNS and CDR2 SASEGT. The CDR3 DNA sequence: TGTGCCAGTTGTCGTGGGAGACAGTCCCACATCTACGAGCAGTACTTC. Amino acid sequence: CASCRGRQSHIYEQYF.

As concerns this clonotype: A much larger clone sits a single nucleotide away, making a read error possible. The chain combines TRBV20-1 with TRBJ1-1, with TRBD1 identical over 10 bases. CDR1 is DFQATT and CDR2 is SNEGSKA in the germline V gene (reference sequence). The CDR3 length is 17 residues. The CDR3 DNA reads as TGCTGTGCTAGGCCCCCGAAGACAGGGGGCGGGAACACTGAAGCTTTCTTT. Protein sequence: CCARPPKTGGGNTEAFF.

This clonotype was observed at least ten times. The V and J genes are TRBV18 and TRBJ2-7; 8 bases agree with TRBD1. From germline, CDR1 is KGHSH and CDR2 LQKENI. The CDR3 totals 16 residues. V trimming: 3 bases; J trimming: 6 bases; junction bases outside the gene matches: 13. Here the CDR3 reads CASSPPSGGPQFEQYF. CDR3 nucleotides: TGTGCCAGCTCACCCCCCTCAGGGGGCCCTCAGTTCGAGCAGTACTTC.

In its sample, this clonotype was seen many times. The V gene is TRBV12-3 or TRBV12-4, the J gene TRBJ2-1, with D perhaps being TRBD1 or TRBD2 (5 bases each). The CDR3 is made up of 15 amino acids. V was pared by 5 bases and J by 2 bases, with 13 bases between. The CDR3 loop reads CASSVRDPPYNEQFF. The CDR3 DNA follows: TGTGCCAGCAGTGTCCGGGACCCCCCCTACAATGAGCAGTTCTTC.

This clonotype was counted many times. This CDR3 reads CATRGLRGEQFF. Here the CDR3 DNA reads TGTGCCACCAGAGGGCTACGGGGTGAGCAGTTCTTC. J is TRBJ2-1 and V is TRBV24-1, with a tentative D call TRBD2 (5 bases). This CDR3 is 12 amino acids long. CDR1 KGHDR and CDR2 SFDVKD come from the germline V gene. Trimming took 7 bases from V and 9 from J, leaving 12 bases between them.

In its sample, this clonotype was seen many times. V is TRBV2 and J is TRBJ1-1; D is uncertain. Germline CDR1 SNHLY, CDR2 FYNNEI. The V end was cut by 10 bases, the J end by 3 bases, with 12 bases between. The CDR3 is 12 amino acids. CDR3 sequence reads: CAIRRTYTEAFF. As DNA, the CDR3 is TGTGCCATCAGGAGGACTTACACTGAAGCTTTCTTT.